This entry describes one T cell receptor (beta chain). This sample also contains other DNA sequences that code for the same CDR3. Method: immunoSEQ multiplex PCR; TCRdb's copy keeps in-frame clones and lacks some. The sample shows 350,000 to 400,000 clones, approximately 86% of them seen only once. Unmatched junction bases numbered 5, after V lost 4 bases and J lost 6 bases. Germline loops: CDR1 SNHLY, CDR2 FYNNEI. There are 14 residues in the CDR3. Recruited during active infection, patients (from Seattle) were subsequently followed longitudinally. The entry originates in a study of blood T cell repertoires in COVID-19. Across the study: Researchers got acute and convalescent COVID-19 samples from the United States, Italy and Spain. Sources were T cells, B-cell-depleted T cells, or PBMCs; the material itself was cDNA or gDNA.

Sequenced: peripheral blood. The TCR comes from a woman aged 55 to 70 with COVID-19, enrolled during active disease. The chain combines TRBV2 with TRBJ1-5, with 8 positions matching TRBD1. CDR3 sequence (DNA): TGTGCCAGCAGTGGGCAGGGGGCCGGTCAGCCCCAGCATTTT. This translates into CASSGQGAGQPQHF.